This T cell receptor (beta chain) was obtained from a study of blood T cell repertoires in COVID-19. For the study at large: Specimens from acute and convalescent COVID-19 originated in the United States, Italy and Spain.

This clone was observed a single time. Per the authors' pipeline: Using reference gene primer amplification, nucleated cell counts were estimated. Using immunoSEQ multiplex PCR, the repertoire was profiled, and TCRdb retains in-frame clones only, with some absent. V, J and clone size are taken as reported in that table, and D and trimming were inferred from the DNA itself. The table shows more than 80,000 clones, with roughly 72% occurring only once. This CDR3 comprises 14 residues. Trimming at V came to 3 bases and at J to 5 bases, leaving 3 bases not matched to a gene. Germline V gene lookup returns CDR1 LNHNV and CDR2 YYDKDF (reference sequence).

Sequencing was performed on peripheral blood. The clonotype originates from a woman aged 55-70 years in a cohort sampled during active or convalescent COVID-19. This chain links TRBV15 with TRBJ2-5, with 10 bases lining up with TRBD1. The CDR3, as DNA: TGTGCCACCAGCAGGGGACAGGGGATTGAGACCCAGTACTTC. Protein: CATSRGQGIETQYF.